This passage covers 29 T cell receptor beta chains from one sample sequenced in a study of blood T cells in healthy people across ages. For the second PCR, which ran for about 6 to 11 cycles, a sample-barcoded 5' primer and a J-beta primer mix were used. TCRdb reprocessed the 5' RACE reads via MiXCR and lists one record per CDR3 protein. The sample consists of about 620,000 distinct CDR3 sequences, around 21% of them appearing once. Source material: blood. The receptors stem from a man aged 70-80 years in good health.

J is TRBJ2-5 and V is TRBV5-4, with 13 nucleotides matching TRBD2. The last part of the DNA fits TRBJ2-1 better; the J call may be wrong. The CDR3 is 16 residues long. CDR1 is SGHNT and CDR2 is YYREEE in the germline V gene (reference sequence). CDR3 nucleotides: TGTGCCAGCAGCCTGGGAGGACTAGCGGGAGAGAATGAGCAGTTCTTC. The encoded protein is CASSLGGLAGENEQFF.

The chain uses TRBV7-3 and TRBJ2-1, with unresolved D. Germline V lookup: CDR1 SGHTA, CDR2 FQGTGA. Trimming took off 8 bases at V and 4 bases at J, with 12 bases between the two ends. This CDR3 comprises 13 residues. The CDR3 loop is CASAREVYNEQFF. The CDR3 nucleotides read TGTGCCAGCGCTCGTGAGGTTTACAATGAGCAGTTCTTC.

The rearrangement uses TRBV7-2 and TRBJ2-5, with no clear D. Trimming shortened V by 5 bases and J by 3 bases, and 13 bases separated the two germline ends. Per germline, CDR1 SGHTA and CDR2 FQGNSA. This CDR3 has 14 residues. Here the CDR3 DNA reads TGTGCCAGCAGCCCGTATGGGTCCGAAGAGACCCAGTACTTC. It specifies CASSPYGSEETQYF.

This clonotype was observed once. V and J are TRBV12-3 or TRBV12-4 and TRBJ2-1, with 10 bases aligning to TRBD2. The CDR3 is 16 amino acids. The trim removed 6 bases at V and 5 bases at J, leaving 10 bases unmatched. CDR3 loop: CASRAALAGEDNEQFF. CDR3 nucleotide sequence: TGTGCCAGCAGGGCAGCTCTAGCGGGAGAAGACAATGAGCAGTTCTTC.

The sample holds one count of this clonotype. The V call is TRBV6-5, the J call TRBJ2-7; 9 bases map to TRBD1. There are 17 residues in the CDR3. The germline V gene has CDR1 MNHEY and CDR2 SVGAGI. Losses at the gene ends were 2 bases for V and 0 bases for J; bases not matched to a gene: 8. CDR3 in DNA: TGTGCCAGCAGTTACCCTGACGGGACAGGGACCTCCTACGAGCAGTACTTC. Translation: CASSYPDGTGTSYEQYF.

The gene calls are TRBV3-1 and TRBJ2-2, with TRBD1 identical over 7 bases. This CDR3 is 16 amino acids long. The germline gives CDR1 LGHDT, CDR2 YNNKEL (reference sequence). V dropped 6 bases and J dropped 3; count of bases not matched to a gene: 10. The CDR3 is CASRRRYQGDTGELFF. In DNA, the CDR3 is TGTGCCAGCAGACGCCGCTATCAGGGGGACACCGGGGAGCTGTTTTTT.

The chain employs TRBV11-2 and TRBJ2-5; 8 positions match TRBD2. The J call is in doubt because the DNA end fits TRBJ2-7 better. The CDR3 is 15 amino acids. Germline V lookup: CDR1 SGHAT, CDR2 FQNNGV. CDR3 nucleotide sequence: TGTGCCAGCAGCGGCACTAGCGGCGACTTCTACGAGCAGTACTTC. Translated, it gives CASSGTSGDFYEQYF.

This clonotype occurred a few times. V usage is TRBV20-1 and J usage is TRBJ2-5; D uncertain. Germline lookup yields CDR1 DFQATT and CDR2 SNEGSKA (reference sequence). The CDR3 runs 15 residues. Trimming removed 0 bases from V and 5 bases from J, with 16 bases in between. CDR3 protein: CSARDRKQPQETQYF. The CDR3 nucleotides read TGCAGTGCTAGAGATCGCAAACAGCCCCAGGAGACCCAGTACTTC.

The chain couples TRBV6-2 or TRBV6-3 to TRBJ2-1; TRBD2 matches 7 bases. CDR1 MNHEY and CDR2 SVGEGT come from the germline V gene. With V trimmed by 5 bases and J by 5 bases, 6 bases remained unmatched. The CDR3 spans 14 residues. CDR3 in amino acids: CASSRAGTNNEQFF. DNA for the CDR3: TGTGCCAGCAGTAGAGCGGGAACTAACAATGAGCAGTTCTTC.

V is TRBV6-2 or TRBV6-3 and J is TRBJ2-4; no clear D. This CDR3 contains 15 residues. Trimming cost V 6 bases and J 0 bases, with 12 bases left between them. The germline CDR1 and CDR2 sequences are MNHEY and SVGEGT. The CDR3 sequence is CASRSHGIAKNIQYF. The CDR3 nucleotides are TGTGCCAGCAGGTCCCACGGAATAGCCAAAAACATTCAGTACTTC.

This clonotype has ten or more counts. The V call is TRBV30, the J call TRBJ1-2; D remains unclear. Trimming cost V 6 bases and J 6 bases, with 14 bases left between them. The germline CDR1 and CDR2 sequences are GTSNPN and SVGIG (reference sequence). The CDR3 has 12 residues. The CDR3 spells CACNKGFDGYTF. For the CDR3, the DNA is TGTGCCTGCAATAAAGGGTTCGATGGCTACACCTTC. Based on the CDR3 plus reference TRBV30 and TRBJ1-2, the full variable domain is SQTIHQWPATLVQPVGSPLSLECTVEGTSNPNLYWYRQAAGRGLQLLFYSVGIGQISSEVPQNLSASRPQDRQFILSSKKLLLSDSGFYLCACNKGFDGYTFGSGTRLTVV.

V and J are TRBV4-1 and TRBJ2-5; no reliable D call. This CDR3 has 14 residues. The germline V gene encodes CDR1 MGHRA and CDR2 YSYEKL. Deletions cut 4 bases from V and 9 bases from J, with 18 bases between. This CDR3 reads CASSRDELNSPQYF. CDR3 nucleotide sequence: TGCGCCAGCAGCCGAGATGAATTAAATAGTCCCCAGTACTTC.

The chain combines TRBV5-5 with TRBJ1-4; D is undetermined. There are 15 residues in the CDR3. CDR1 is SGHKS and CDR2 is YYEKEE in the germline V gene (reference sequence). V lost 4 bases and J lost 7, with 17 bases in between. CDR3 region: CASSAESGFAEKLFF. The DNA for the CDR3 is TGTGCCAGCAGCGCTGAGTCAGGATTCGCTGAAAAACTGTTTTTT.

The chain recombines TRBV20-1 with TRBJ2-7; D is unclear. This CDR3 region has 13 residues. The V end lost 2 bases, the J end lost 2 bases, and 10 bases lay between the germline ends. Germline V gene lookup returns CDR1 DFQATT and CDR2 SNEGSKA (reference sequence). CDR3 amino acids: CSARSSSAYEQYF. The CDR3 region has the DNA TGCAGTGCTAGATCCAGCTCAGCCTACGAGCAGTACTTC.

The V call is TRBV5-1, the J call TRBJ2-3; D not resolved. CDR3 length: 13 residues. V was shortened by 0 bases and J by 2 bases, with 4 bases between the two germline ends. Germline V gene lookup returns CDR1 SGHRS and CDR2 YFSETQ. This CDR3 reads CASSLADTDTQYF. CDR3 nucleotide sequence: TGCGCCAGCAGCTTGGCCGACACAGATACGCAGTATTTT. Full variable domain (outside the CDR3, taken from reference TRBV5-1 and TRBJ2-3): KAGVTQTPRYLIKTRGQQVTLSCSPISGHRSVSWYQQTPGQGLQFLFEYFSETQRNKGNFPGRFSGRQFSNSRSEMNVSTLELGDSALYLCASSLADTDTQYFGPGTRLTVL.

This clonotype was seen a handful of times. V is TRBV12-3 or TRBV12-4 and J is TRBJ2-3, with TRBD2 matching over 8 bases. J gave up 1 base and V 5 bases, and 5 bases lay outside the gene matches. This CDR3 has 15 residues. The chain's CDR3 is CASSGAGARTDTQYF. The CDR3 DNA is TGTGCCAGCAGTGGAGCGGGAGCCCGCACAGATACGCAGTATTTT.

In DNA form, the CDR3 reads TGCAGCGTTGGAGCGAACACTGAAGCTTTCTTT. As protein: CSVGANTEAFF. The chain has TRBV29-1 and TRBJ1-1, with D unclear. Germline-derived CDR1 and CDR2 are SQVTM and ANQGSEA. CDR3 length equals 11 residues. Trimming took 4 bases from V and 1 from J, leaving 4 bases between them.

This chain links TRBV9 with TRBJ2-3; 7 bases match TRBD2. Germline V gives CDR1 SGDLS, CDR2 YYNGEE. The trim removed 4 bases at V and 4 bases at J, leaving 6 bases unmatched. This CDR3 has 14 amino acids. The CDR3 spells CASSMLGGADTQYF. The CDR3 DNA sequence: TGTGCCAGCAGCATGCTTGGGGGGGCAGATACGCAGTATTTT.

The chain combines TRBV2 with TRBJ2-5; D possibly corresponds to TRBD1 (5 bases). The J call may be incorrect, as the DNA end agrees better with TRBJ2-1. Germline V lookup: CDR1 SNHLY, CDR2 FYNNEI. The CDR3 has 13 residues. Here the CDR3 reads CASQRQRVNEQFF. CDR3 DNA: TGTGCCAGCCAGAGACAGAGAGTAAATGAGCAGTTCTTC.

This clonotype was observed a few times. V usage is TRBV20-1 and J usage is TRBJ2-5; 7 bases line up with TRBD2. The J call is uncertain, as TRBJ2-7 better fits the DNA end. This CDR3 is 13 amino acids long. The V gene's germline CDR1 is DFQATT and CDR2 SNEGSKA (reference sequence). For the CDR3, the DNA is TGCAGTGCCAGCAGCGGGATGGCCTACGAGCAGTACTTC. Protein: CSASSGMAYEQYF.

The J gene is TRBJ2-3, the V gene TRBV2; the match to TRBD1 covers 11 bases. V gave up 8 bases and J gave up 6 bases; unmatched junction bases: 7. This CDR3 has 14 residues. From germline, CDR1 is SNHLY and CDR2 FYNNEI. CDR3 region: CASSRDRGMDTQYF. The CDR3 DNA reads TGTGCCAGCTCCCGGGACAGGGGGATGGATACGCAGTATTTT.

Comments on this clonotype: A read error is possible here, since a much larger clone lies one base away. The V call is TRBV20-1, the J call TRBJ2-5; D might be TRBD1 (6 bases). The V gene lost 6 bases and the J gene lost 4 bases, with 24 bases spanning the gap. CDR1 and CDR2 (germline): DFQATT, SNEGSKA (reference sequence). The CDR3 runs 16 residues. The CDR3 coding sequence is TGCAGTGCCCCGGACTCACAGGGTAGTTCACGAGAGACCCAGTACTTC. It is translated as CSAPDSQGSSRETQYF.

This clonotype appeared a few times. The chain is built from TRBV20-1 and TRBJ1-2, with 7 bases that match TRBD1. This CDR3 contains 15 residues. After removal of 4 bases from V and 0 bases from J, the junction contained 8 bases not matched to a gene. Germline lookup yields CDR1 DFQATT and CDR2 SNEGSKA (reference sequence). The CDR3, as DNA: TGCAGTGCTACACCTATGGACAGGACTAACTATGGCTACACCTTC. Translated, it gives CSATPMDRTNYGYTF.

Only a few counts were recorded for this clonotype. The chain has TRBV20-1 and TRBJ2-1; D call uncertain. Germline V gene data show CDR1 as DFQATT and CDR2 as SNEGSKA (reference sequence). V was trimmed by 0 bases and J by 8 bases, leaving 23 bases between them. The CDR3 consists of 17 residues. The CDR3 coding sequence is TGCAGTGCTAGAGATCCCCTTGAGCGCTCGATGACTGATGAGCAGTTCTTC. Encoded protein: CSARDPLERSMTDEQFF.

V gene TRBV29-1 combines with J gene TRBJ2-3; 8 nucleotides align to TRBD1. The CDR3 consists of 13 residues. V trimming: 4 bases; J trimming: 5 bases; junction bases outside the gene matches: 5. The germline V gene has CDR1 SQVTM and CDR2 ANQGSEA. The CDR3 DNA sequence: TGCAGCGTTGGCAGGGGGCGCGGAGATACGCAGTATTTT. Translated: CSVGRGRGDTQYF.

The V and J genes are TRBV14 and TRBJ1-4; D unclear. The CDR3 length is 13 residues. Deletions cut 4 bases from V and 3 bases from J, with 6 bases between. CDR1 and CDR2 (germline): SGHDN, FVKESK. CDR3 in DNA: TGTGCCAGCAGCCCGAGGTCTAATGAAAAACTGTTTTTT. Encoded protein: CASSPRSNEKLFF.

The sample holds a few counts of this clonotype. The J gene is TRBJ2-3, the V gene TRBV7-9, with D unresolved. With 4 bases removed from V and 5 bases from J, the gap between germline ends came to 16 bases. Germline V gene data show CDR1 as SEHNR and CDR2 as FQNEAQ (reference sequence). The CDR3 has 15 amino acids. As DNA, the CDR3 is TGTGCCAGCAGCTCCCCGTTACAAGGACGAGATACGCAGTATTTT. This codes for CASSSPLQGRDTQYF. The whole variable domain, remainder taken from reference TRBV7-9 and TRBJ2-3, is DTGVSQNPRHKITKRGQNVTFRCDPISEHNRLYWYRQTLGQGPEFLTYFQNEAQLEKSRLLSDRFSAERPKGSFSTLEIQRTEQGDSAMYLCASSSPLQGRDTQYFGPGTRLTVL.

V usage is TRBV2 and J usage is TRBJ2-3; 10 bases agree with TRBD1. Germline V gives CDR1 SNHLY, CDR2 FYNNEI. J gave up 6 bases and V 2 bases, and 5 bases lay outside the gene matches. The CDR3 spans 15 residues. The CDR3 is CASSERDRGGDTQYF. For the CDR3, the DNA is TGTGCCAGCAGTGAAAGGGACAGGGGAGGCGATACGCAGTATTTT.

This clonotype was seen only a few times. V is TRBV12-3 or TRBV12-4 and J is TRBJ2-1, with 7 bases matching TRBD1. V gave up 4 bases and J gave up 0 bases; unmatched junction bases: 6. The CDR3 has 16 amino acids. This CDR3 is CASSSNRGGSYNEQFF. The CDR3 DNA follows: TGTGCCAGCAGTTCTAACAGGGGTGGCTCCTACAATGAGCAGTTCTTC.